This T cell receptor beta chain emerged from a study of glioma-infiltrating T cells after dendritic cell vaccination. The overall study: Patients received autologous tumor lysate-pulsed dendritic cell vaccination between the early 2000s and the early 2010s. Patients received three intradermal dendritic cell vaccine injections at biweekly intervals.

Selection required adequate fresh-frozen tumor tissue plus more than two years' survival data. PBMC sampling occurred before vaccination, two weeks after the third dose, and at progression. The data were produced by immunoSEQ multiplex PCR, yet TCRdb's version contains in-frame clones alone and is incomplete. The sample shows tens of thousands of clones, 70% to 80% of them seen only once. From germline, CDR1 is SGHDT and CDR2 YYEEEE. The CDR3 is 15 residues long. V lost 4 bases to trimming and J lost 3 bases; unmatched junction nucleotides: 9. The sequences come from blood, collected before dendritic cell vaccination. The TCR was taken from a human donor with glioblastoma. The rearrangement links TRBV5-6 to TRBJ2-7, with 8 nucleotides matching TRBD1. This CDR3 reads CASSTWTGKDYEQYF. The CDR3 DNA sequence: TGTGCCAGCAGCACCTGGACAGGGAAGGACTACGAGCAGTACTTC.